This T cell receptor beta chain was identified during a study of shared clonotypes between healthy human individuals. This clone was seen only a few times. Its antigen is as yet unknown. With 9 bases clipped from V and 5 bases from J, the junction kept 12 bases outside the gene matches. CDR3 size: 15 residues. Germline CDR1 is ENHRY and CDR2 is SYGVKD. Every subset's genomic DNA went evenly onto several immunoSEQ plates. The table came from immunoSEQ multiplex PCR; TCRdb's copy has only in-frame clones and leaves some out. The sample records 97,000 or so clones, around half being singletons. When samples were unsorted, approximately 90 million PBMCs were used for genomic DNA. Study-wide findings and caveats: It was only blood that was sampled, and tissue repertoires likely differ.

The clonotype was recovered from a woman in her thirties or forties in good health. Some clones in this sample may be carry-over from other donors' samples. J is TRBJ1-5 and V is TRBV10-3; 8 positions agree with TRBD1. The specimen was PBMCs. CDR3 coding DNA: TGTGCCATAGGACAGGGTCGGGGATCGGATCAGCCCCAGCATTTT. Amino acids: CAIGQGRGSDQPQHF.